This TCR beta chain was obtained from a study of OX40 agonist ivuxolimab in advanced cancers. The wider study: Ivuxolimab, an agonist antibody against OX40 (CD134), was given to patients. At doses from 0.01 to 10 mg/kg, patients were given intravenous ivuxolimab every 2 weeks. Subjects had a mean age of about 65 years, with a range of roughly 20 to 79; more than 70% were male.

TCRdb keeps only in-frame clones here, not all; method: immunoSEQ multiplex PCR. The sample has 50,000 to 75,000 clones; roughly 90% are singletons. From germline, CDR1 is SGHKS and CDR2 YYEKEE (reference sequence). CDR3 length: 14 amino acids. V gave up 5 bases and J gave up 0 bases, with 11 bases separating them. The sample was CD4+ or CD8+ T cells sorted from blood, taken in a trial of the OX40 agonist ivuxolimab. This rearrangement joins TRBV5-5 to TRBJ1-2, with D perhaps matching TRBD1 (5 bases). The sequence derives from an adult with an advanced solid tumor such as melanoma, head and neck, liver or kidney cancer. In nucleotides, the CDR3 is TGTGCCAGCAGGCAGGACATATCTAACTATGGCTACACCTTC. It codes for CASRQDISNYGYTF.